This T cell receptor beta chain is drawn from a study of control samples from healthy donors and cancer patients. Assay used: immunoSEQ multiplex PCR; TCRdb lists only in-frame clones, some missing. This table holds about 120,000 clones, 85% to 90% found once. This clone was observed a single time. Germline CDR1 is SGHNT and CDR2 is YYREEE (reference sequence). Trimming at V came to 9 bases and at J to 3 bases, leaving 15 bases not matched to a gene. This CDR3 region has 15 residues. J is TRBJ2-7 and V is TRBV5-4; 7 bases map to TRBD1. The sample comprised PBMCs. The clonotype originates from a woman between 50 and 59 years old with colorectal cancer. CDR3 protein: CAIKTRQGSGYEQYF. CDR3 nucleotide sequence: TGTGCCATCAAGACGCGACAGGGTAGTGGCTACGAGCAGTACTTC.